The source of this TCR beta chain is a study of memory CD4+ T cells and cytomegalovirus serostatus. In the case of this clone: Its target is not known.

In the original analysis: After removing out-of-frame reads, 2 million to 2.5 million distinct TCRbeta sequences remained. Produced via immunoSEQ multiplex PCR; TCRdb's table is partial and in-frame only. Clone size and V and J calls were adopted from that table, with D and trimming inferred from the DNA. The repertoire consists of approximately 30,000 clones, with approximately 76% occurring once and the leading ten covering roughly 0.63%. The sort gate was single viable CD3+CD4+CD8-CD45RO+ cells for memory CD4+ T cells. Serostatus was set by detecting CMV pp150, pp28, p38, p52 IgG. The study's findings and limits: Of approximately 150 reported CMV TCRbeta sequences, 55 to 80 were found in memory CD4+ repertoires. Median bootstrapped AUC for CMV status was just under 0.97 originally, about 0.9 US-trained.

This receptor was identified in an adult in good health and CMV-seronegative. Some clones in this sample may be carry-over from other donors' samples. Sequencing was carried out using memory CD4+ T cells from blood.

The DNA of the CDR3 is TGTGCCACCCCCGGGCTCTTTGGCCGGGAACCCCTCCACTTT. This gives the protein CATPGLFGREPLHF. The genes are TRBV7-8 and TRBJ1-6; the D is unclear. Germline V gene sequence: CDR1 SGHVS, CDR2 FQNEAQ. Trimming removed 10 bases at V and 12 bases at J, with 22 bases between. The CDR3 runs 14 residues.